Sequencing of this TCR beta chain was carried out in a study of identical twins. Study findings and constraints: Excess sharing by twins proved weaker in beta out-of-frame sequences.

The V end was cut by 3 bases, the J end by 0 bases, with 16 bases between. Per germline, CDR1 SQVTM and CDR2 ANQGSEA. The CDR3 is 16 residues long. All donors comprised healthy Caucasians. This clonotype was seen a handful of times. The antigen is unknown. Through template switching, a universal primer site was introduced, and the cDNA contained unique molecular identifiers. TCRdb redid the calling of the 5' RACE reads with MiXCR, one entry per CDR3 protein. The sample shows 540,000 or so distinct CDR3 sequences, around 20% of them seen only once. These same data were also listed under a study on yellow fever vaccine responses in identical twins. That paper notes: As reported, the vaccine T cell response of twins seemed partly convergent and partly personalized.

V and J are TRBV29-1 and TRBJ2-3; TRBD2 is a possible D gene (7 bases). The receptor was isolated from a young woman in good health. The material sequenced was CD4+ T cells sorted from blood. CDR3 in DNA: TGCAGCGTTGAGGGGGCGCTAGCGGCTAGCACAGATACGCAGTATTTT. Residues: CSVEGALAASTDTQYF.